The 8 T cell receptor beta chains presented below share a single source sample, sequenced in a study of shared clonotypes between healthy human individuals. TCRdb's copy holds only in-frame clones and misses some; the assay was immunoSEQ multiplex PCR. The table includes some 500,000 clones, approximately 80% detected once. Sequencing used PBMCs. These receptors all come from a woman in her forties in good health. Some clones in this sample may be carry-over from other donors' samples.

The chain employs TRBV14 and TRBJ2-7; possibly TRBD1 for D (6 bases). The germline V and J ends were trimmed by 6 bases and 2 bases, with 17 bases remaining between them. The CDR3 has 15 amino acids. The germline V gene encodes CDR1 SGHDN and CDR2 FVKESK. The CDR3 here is CASRYTGQGTYEQYF. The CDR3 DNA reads TGTGCCAGCAGGTACACCGGGCAGGGGACCTACGAGCAGTACTTC.

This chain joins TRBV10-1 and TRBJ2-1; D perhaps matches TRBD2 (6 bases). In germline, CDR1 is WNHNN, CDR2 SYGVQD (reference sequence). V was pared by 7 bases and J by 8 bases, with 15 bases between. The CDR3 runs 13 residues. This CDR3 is CASITGRGDEQFF. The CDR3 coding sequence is TGCGCCAGCATTACGGGCCGCGGGGATGAGCAGTTCTTC.

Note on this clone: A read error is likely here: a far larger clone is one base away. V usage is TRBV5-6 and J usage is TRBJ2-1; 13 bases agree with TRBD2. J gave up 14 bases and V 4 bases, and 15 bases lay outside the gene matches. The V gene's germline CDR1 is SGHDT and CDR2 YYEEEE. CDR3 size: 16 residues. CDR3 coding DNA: TGTGCCAGCAGCCCCGACGGACTAGCGGGAGTAAATGGGGAGTTCTTC. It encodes CASSPDGLAGVNGEFF.

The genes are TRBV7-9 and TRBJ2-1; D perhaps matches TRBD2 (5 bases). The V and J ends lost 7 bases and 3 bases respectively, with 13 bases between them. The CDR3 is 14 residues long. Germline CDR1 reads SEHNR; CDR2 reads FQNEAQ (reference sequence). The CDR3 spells CASTPEALYNEQFF. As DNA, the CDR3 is TGTGCCAGCACCCCGGAGGCCCTCTACAATGAGCAGTTCTTC.

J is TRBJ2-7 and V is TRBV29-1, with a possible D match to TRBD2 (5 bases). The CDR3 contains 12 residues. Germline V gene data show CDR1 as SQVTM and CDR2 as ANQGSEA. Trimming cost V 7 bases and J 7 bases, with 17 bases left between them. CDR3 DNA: TGCAGCGCCTCCCCGTCGGGGAGTGAGCAGTACTTC. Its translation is CSASPSGSEQYF.

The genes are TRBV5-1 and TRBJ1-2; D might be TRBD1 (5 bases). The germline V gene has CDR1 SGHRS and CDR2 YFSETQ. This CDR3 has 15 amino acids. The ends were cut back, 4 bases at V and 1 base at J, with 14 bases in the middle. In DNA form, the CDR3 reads TGCGCCAGCAGCGCCAGTACAGGAATTAACTATGGCTACACCTTC. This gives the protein CASSASTGINYGYTF. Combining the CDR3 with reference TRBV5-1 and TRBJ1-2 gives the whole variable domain KAGVTQTPRYLIKTRGQQVTLSCSPISGHRSVSWYQQTPGQGLQFLFEYFSETQRNKGNFPGRFSGRQFSNSRSEMNVSTLELGDSALYLCASSASTGINYGYTFGSGTRLTVV.

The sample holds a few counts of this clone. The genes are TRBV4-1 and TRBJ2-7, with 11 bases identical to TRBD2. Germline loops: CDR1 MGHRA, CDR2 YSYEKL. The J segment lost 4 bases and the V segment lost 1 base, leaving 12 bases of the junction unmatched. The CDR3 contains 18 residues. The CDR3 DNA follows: TGCGCCAGCAGCCAAGCCCACCTCACTAGCGGGAGTGGATACGAGCAGTACTTC. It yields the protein CASSQAHLTSGSGYEQYF.

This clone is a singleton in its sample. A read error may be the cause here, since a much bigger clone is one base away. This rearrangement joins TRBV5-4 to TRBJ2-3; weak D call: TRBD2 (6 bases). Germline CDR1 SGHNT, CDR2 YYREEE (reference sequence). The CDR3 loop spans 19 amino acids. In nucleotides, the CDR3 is TGTGCCATCAGCTTGGTTCCCCTCTCGGCGGGATCTAGCACAGATACGCAGTATTTT. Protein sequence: CAISLVPLSAGSSTDTQYF.